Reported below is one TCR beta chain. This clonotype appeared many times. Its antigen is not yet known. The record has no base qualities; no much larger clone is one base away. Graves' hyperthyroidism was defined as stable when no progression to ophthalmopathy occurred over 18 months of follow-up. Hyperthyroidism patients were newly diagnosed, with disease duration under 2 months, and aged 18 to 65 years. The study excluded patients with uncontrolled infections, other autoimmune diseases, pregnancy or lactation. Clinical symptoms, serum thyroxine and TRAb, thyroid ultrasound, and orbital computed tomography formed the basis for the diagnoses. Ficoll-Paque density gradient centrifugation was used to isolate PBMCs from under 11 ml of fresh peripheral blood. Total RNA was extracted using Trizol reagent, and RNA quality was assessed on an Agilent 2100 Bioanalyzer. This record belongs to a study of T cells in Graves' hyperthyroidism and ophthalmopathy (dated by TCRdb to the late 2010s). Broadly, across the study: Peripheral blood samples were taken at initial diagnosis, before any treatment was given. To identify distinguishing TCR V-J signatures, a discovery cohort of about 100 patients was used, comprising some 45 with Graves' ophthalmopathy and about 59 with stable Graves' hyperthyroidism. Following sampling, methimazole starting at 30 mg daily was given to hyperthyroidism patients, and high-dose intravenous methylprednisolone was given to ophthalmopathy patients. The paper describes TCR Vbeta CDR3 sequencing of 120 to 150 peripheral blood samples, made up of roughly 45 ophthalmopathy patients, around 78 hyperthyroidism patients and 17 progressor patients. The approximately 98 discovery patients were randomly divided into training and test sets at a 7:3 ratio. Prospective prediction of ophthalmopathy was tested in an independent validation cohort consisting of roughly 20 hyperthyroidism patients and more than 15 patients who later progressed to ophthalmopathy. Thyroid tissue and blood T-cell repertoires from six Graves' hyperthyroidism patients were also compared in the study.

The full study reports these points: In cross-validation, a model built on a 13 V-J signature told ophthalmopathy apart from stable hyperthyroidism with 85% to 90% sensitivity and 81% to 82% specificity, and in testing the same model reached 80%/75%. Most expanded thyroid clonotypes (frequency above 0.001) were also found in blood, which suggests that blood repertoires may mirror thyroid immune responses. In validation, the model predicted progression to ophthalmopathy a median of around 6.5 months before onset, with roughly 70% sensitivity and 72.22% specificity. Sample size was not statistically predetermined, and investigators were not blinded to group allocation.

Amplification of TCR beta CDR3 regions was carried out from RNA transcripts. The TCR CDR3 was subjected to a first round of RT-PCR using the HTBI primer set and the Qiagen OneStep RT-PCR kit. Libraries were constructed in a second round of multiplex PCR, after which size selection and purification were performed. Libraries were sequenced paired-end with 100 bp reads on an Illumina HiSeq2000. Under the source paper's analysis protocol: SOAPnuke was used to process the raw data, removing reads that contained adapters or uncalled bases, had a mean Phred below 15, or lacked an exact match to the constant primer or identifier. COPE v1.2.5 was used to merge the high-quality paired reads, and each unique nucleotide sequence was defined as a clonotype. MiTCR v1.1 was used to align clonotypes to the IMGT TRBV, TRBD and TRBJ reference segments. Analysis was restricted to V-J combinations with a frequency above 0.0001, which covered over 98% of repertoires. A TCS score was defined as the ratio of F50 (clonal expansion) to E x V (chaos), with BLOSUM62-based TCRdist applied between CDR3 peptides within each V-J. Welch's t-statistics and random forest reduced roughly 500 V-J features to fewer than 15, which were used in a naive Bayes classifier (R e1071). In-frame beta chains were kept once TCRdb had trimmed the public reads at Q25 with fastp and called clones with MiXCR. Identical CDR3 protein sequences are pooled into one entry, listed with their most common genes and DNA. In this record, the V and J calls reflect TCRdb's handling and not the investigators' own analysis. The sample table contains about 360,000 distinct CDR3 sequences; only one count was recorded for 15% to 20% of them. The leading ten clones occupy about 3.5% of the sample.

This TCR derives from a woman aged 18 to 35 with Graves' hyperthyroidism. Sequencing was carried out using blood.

DNA sequence: TGCGCCAGCAGCTTGGTCCCAGGGGCTATGAACACTGAAGCTTTCTTT. Its product reads: CASSLVPGAMNTEAFF. Recombination joined TRBV5-1 with TRBJ1-1, with TRBD1 as a weak D call on 6 bases. CDR1 and CDR2 are drawn from the germline V gene: SGHRS, YFSETQ. Including the terminal cysteine and phenylalanine, the CDR3 comprises 16 residues. CDR3 DNA only is kept here, 48 bases in frame from base 1. V is clipped by 0 bases and J by 0 bases, and the sequence between their germline boundaries is 12 bases long. Outside the CDR3, residues come from the reference TRBV5-1 and TRBJ1-1 proteins, so the full variable domain is: KAGVTQTPRYLIKTRGQQVTLSCSPISGHRSVSWYQQTPGQGLQFLFEYFSETQRNKGNFPGRFSGRQFSNSRSEMNVSTLELGDSALYLCASSLVPGAMNTEAFFGQGTRLTVV.